This T cell receptor beta chain comes out of a study of blood T cell repertoires in COVID-19. Whole-study context: COVID-19 samples, acute and convalescent, were from the United States, Italy and Spain. PBMCs, B-cell-depleted T cells, or T cells provided the cDNA or gDNA that made up the material.

Germline trimming cut 3 bases from V and 0 bases from J; bases unmatched to any gene: 0. This CDR3 is 15 amino acids long. CDR1 is KGHDR and CDR2 is SFDVKD in the germline V gene. Under the authors' procedure: Estimation of nucleated cell counts relied on the amplification of reference gene primers. Sequencing was performed with immunoSEQ multiplex PCR; in TCRdb, only in-frame clones are kept and a portion is missing. V, J and clone size are taken as reported in that table, and D and trimming were inferred from the DNA itself. In the table there are about 220,000 clones, 84% of which are singletons. V usage is TRBV24-1 and J usage is TRBJ2-1, with 8 bases fitting TRBD1. The source material was peripheral blood. This TCR derives from a woman aged 60-70 years with acute or convalescent COVID-19. The DNA of the CDR3 is TGTGCCACCAGTGATACAGGGGGCTCCTACAATGAGCAGTTCTTC. Residues: CATSDTGGSYNEQFF.